This T cell receptor (beta chain) was sequenced during a study of cytomegalovirus exposure and HLA in healthy donors (dated 2017 in TCRdb). In the study overall: An earlier analysis of roughly 630 of the donors reported 250 to 350 Gb of sequence data and 117 million unique TCR beta sequences from approximately 180 million T cells. An early release covering approximately 600 HLA-typed donors comprised approximately 300 gigabases of sequencing data and roughly 86 million unique TCR sequences. Of the roughly 430 genotyped donors, 81% fell in the genetic ancestry cluster associated with self-reported Caucasian donors. The study was designed to test whether signatures of past pathogen exposure could be identified by cataloging public T cell receptors. Using immunosequencing, the study profiled T cell repertoires from approximately 700 subjects and related those repertoires to cytomegalovirus serostatus. In addition to the first cohort of several hundred subjects, a separate validation cohort of approximately 120 different subjects was used. High-throughput TCR immunosequencing, statistical association of individual TCRs with disease status, and machine learning were combined to predict cytomegalovirus infection status. A later analysis re-analyzed previously published TCR beta repertoires from 550 to 700 donors and added high-resolution HLA genotyping to study TCR occurrence patterns. Rather than using new phenotypic data, the later analysis identified candidate immune exposures from TCR beta sequences and from how often those sequences occurred across donors. In an earlier analysis of more than 550 of the donors, high-throughput TCR beta sequencing was used to judge whether each TCR beta V gene segment behaved as functional or pseudogenic. Donor age, sex, ethnicity and CMV serostatus were compiled alongside the repertoire data. In a later genetic analysis, genome-wide SNP genotypes for about three fifths of the roughly 670 donors were used, and that subset was treated as a discovery cohort. All discovery cohort repertoires had been generated on a single sequencing platform. Class I and class II HLA loci were covered by the typing at four-digit resolution. The number of donors typed differed by locus, with roughly 620-630 for A, B, C, DRB1 and DQB1, 522 for DQA1, under 610 for DPA1, and around 460 for DPB1. Because of strong linkage in the cohort, roughly five DR-DQ haplotypes were treated as single units for association and clustering. On average, 235,054 unique TCR beta nucleotide sequences were sequenced per donor among fewer than 500 genotyped donors of the cohort, with roughly 18% of those sequences being non-productive. Overall study results and their limits: While some public TCRs were present in many individuals, most TCR sequences turned up only very rarely across donors. In vitro tests confirmed that a few of the cytomegalovirus-associated TCR beta chains recognize cytomegalovirus antigens. According to a later analysis, most CMV-associated TCR beta chains appeared to be HLA-restricted, and the HLA associations seemed to be driven largely by CMV exposure. Broadly in line with IMGT annotations, most TCR beta V segments showed up in productive rearrangements about 87% or about 30% of the time in an earlier analysis of several hundred of the donors. HLA typing was unavailable for some donors at each locus, so association tests used only the typed subset. Because the 87-base-pair reads could not distinguish some IMGT-functional V segments, including TRBV6-2 and TRBV6-3, those segments were excluded. At a false discovery rate of 0.05, a later analysis linked around 15,000 TCR beta sequences to specific HLA alleles. The classifier was reported to diagnose cytomegalovirus status with high specificity and sensitivity in both the original cohort and the validation cohort. The sequencing pipeline was judged likely to have produced a cluster of highly shared sequence variants as a technical artifact. A later analysis found that TCR association rates varied across HLA loci, with DRB1 alleles showing the most associated TCRs and HLA-C alleles the fewest. Presence/absence analyses assumed roughly uniform sequencing depth across donors, an assumption that may not hold. A later analysis reported that several top co-occurrence clusters appeared linked to parvovirus B19, influenza, CMV and Epstein-Barr virus. The cohort was sequenced for TCR beta chains only, and without alpha or paired-chain data the features that could be detected were limited. Linkage disequilibrium might explain the correlated functional status among segregating V segments, but an unknown experimental factor could not be ruled out. A later analysis found that HLA-associated TCR beta chains were more clonally expanded and had lower generation probabilities than equally common non-associated chains. A later genetic analysis associated a missense DCLRE1C variant with V-gene and J-gene trimming of TCR beta chains, and an independent cohort replicated the association. The earlier analysis of a few hundred of the donors excluded some 15 rarely observed V segments, including chromosome 9 orphons, because counts were too low. When HLA alleles, especially DR and DQ, strongly co-occurred, attributing TCR associations to individual alleles was difficult. According to the authors, the approach could potentially be generalized to other disease states and immunological phenotypes. A further reported finding was that TCR beta sequences accurately predicted the HLA-A and HLA-B alleles for most subjects in the first cohort. The only immune exposure information available for the cohort was CMV serostatus. A later genetic analysis reported fewer N-insertions in productive TCRs among donors in an Asian-associated ancestry cluster than the roughly 700-donor mean. In the study, some 160 TCR beta chains were listed as associated with cytomegalovirus.

About this clone: This clone's antigen is unknown. It has no much larger one-base neighbor in the sample; base qualities were not kept.

CDR1 and CDR2, looked up from the germline V gene, are SGHTA and FQGNSA. Trimming accounts for 4 bases at V and 0 bases at J, while the number of junction bases matched to no gene is 3. From cysteine to phenylalanine, the CDR3 is 15 amino acids long. The DNA shown is the 45-base CDR3, in frame from base 1. In total, roughly 670 healthy bone marrow donors made up the cohort. Cohort members were all nominally healthy when sampled, although unrecorded immune exposures were likely present. The donor tested CMV seropositive, placing the donor among the 250 to 350 seropositive members of the cohort. Each donor provided a peripheral blood sample, and peripheral blood mononuclear cells were used for TCR beta sequencing. Genomic DNA extraction from the blood cell samples was performed with the Qiagen DNeasy Blood Extraction Kit. The method was the immunoSEQ multiplex PCR assay. The multiplex PCR relied on a mix of 60 forward primers for TCR Vbeta segments and 13 reverse primers for TCR Jbeta segments. The CDR3 region of rearranged TCR beta genes was amplified from genomic DNA with a multiplex PCR assay. The amplified TCR beta libraries were sequenced on the Illumina HiSeq System as 87-base-pair reads. The published analysis was carried out like this. In a later analysis, approximately 74 million unique TCR beta chains were counted across the 500 to 850 repertoires, and about 9.9 million of these chains were shared by at least two donors. Raw reads were error-corrected and collapsed into unique sequences with a nearest-neighbor algorithm that merged closely related sequences to remove PCR and sequencing errors. V, D and J gene segments were assigned by aligning CDR3 sequences to IMGT reference sequences. Each retained sequence needed at least a six-nucleotide match to both a V gene segment and a J gene segment. A rearrangement counted as productive if the CDR3 had no stop codons and remained in frame with V and J, and every other rearrangement counted as non-productive. CDR3 was defined by IMGT convention, running from the second conserved V-encoded cysteine to the conserved J-encoded phenylalanine. Sequences without an unambiguous match to a single V gene segment were excluded from the earlier analysis of approximately 560 of the donors. An earlier analysis of approximately 590 of the donors classified V segments as functional when productive rearrangements were above 56.7% and as segregating when the standard deviation between donors was above 5%. A statistical classification framework was built to diagnose cytomegalovirus status from the catalog of TCR beta chain sequences. V and J gene assignment, in a later analysis, came from comparing TCR nucleotide sequences with IMGT/GENE-DB human TR gene sequences. Using the TCRdist pipeline, a later analysis assigned CDR3 sequences along with most-parsimonious VDJ recombination scenarios. In a later analysis, every TCR beta chain was defined by the combination of its CDR3 amino acid sequence and its V-gene family, and reads without a unique V-gene family were dropped. A later analysis removed 592 highly shared, low-generation-probability nucleotide sequences to deal with suspected cross-contamination and a sequencing artifact. In a later analysis, a clonal expansion index was calculated for each public chain from normalized within-repertoire ranks of inferred template counts. Generation probabilities in a later analysis came from a VDJ recombination model fitted to out-of-frame rearrangements, and those results were checked against IGoR. A later analysis scored TCR-TCR, TCR-HLA and TCR-CMV co-occurrence with hypergeometric tests, applying a repertoire-size bias correction to TCR pairs. To estimate false discovery rates, a later analysis permuted the HLA or CMV assignments 20 times. In a later analysis, co-occurring TCRs were grouped using DBSCAN, with TCRdist sequence similarity added in when clustering inside HLA-allele-positive subsets. Repertoires with fewer than 30,000 or more than 120,000 public chains were left out of co-occurrence clustering, as were roughly five repertoires with anomalous nucleotide sharing. The table was pulled from immuneACCESS by TCRdb, which kept in-frame rearrangements only. Such tables lose some clones; where checked, under half of the loss comes from unresolved V genes, and the rest has no known cause. That table supplies the V and J calls and clone size; D and trimming were determined from the DNA. In all, the sample holds about 160,000 clones, and roughly 80% of those were seen once. Around 9.1% of the sample comes from the top ten.

This chain joins TRBV7-2 to TRBJ2-3, and TRBD2 matches 8 of the central bases. This receptor was taken from a male donor in good health and CMV-seropositive. Sequencing was performed on PBMCs. In nucleotides, the sequence is TGTGCCAGCAGCTGGAGCGGGAGTAGCACAGATACGCAGTATTTT. It codes for CASSWSGSSTDTQYF.